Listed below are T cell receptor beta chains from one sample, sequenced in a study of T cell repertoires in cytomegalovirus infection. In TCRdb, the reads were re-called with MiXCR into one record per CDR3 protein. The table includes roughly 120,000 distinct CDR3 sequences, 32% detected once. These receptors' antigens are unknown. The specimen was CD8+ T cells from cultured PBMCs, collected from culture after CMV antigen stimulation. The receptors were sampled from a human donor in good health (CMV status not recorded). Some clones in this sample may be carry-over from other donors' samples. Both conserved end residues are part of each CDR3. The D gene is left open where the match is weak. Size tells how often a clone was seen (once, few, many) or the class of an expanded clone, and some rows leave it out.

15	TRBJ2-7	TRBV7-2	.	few	TGTGCCAGCAGCTTAAGTACAGCACAGTGGGCCGAGCAGTACTTC	CASSLSTAQWAEQYF
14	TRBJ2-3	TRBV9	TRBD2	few	TGTGCCAGCGGGACTAGCGGTTACACAGATACGCAGTATTTT	CASGTSGYTDTQYF
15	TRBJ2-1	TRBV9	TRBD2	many	TGTGCCAGCAGCGTAGTGGGGGCGGGAGGGAATGAGCAGTTCTTC	CASSVVGAGGNEQFF
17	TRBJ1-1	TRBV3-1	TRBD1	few	TGTGCCAGCAGCCAAGAGGGAACAGGGGGCGTCTTCACTGAAGCTTTCTTT	CASSQEGTGGVFTEAFF
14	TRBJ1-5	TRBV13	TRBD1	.	TGTGCCAGCAGTACATCAGGGGGCAGTCAGCCCCAGCATTTT	CASSTSGGSQPQHF
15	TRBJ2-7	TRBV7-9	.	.	TGTGCCAGCAGCCCAGCGCGGGGTCCTGACTACGAGCAGTACTTC	CASSPARGPDYEQYF
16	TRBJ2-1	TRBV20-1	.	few	TGCAGTGCTACCATCGGACGGCCAGTCTCCTACAATGAGCAGTTCTTC	CSATIGRPVSYNEQFF
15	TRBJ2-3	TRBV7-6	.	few	TGTGCCAGCAGCTTAACGGGAAGTAGCACAGATACGCAGTATTTT	CASSLTGSSTDTQYF
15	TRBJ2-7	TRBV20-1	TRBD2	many	TGCAGTGCTAGATCCCGGGACTACCAAACCTACGAGCAGTACTTC	CSARSRDYQTYEQYF
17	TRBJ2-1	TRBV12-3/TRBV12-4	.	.	TGTGCCAGCAGTTTAGCCTTTCAGGGGTCGTCCTACAATGAGCAGTTCTTC	CASSLAFQGSSYNEQFF
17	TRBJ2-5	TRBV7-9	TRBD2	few	TGTGCCAGCAGCACCGGGACTAGCGGGGGCAGGGGAGAGACCCAGTACTTC	CASSTGTSGGRGETQYF
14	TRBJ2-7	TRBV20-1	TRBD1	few	TGCAGTGCTAAAGGCAGGGGGTTTTCCTACGAGCAGTACTTC	CSAKGRGFSYEQYF
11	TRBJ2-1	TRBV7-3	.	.	TGTGCCAGCAGCTTAGTTAAAGAGCAGTTCTTC	CASSLVKEQFF
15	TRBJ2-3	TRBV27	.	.	TGTGCCAGCAGTCAGGGCCCCAGGAGCACAGATACGCAGTATTTT	CASSQGPRSTDTQYF
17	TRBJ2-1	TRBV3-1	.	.	TGTGCCAGCAGCCATTTCATGGGTTACGACTCCTACAATGAGCAGTTCTTC	CASSHFMGYDSYNEQFF
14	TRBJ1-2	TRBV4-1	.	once	TGCGCCAGCAGCCCCTACGGGAATGACTATGGCTACACCTTC	CASSPYGNDYGYTF
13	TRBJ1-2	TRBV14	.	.	TGTGCCAGCAGCCAACGAGGGTACTATGGCTACACCTTC	CASSQRGYYGYTF
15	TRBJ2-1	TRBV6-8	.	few	TGTGCCAGCAGTTACGGGGGCCCCCCCTACAATGAGCAGTTCTTC	CASSYGGPPYNEQFF
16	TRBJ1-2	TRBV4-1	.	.	TGCGCCAGCAGCCAAGACAGCGGGCCCGGGGGCTATGGCTACACCTTC	CASSQDSGPGGYGYTF
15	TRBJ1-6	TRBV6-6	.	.	TGTGCCAGCAGTTACTTTGCAGGGTCTAATTCACCCCTCCACTTT	CASSYFAGSNSPLHF
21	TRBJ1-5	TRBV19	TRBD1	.	TGTGCCAGTAGTATAGATCTATTCGGGGACAGGGGCTATATGGGCAATCAGCCCCAGCATTTT	CASSIDLFGDRGYMGNQPQHF
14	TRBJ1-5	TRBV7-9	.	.	TGTGCCAGCAGCCCCGCCGGCAGCAGTCAGCCCCAGCATTTT	CASSPAGSSQPQHF
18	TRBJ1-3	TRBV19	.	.	TGTGCCAGTAGTACGGGCGGGGTTTTGCCATACTCTGGAAACACCATATATTTT	CASSTGGVLPYSGNTIYF
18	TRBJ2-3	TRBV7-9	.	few	TGTGCCAGCAGCTCCACCGCGGGGGCTAGCGGTCTCACAGATACGCAGTATTTT	CASSSTAGASGLTDTQYF
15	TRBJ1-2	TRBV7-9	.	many	TGTGCCAGCAGCTTAGGGACGGATTACAACTATGGCTACACCTTC	CASSLGTDYNYGYTF
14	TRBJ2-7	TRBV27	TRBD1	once	TGTGCCAGTCGGACCGGGACAGGGTTCTACGAGCAGTACTTC	CASRTGTGFYEQYF
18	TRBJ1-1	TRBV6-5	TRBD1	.	TGTGCCAGCAGTTTATCGACAGGGGGCCGAGGCGGAGGCACTGAAGCTTTCTTT	CASSLSTGGRGGGTEAFF
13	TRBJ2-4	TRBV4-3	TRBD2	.	TGCGCCAGCAGCCAAGACGGGAGGGACATTCAGTACTTC	CASSQDGRDIQYF
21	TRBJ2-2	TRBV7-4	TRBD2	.	TGTGCCAGCAGCCCACGTACCCGGGCTAGCGGGGGGCCATCGAACACCGGGGAGCTGTTTTTT	CASSPRTRASGGPSNTGELFF
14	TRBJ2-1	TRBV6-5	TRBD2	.	TGTGCCAGCAGAACTAGCGTGGGGTCCCATGAGCAGTTCTTC	CASRTSVGSHEQFF
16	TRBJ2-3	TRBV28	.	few	TGTGCCAGCAGTTTACCCCCGGACGTCAGCACAGATACGCAGTATTTT	CASSLPPDVSTDTQYF
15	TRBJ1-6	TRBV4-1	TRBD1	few	TGCGCCAGCAGCCAAACGACAGGGGGAGATTCACCCCTCCACTTT	CASSQTTGGDSPLHF
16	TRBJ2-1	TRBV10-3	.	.	TGTGCCATCAGTGAGGGTCCAACGTTCAGGGACAATGAGCAGTTCTTC	CAISEGPTFRDNEQFF
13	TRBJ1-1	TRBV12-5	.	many	TGTGCTAGTGGTTTGGTCGGGAACACTGAAGCTTTCTTT	CASGLVGNTEAFF
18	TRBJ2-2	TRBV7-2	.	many	TGTGCCAGCAGCCTCCTCCTTGGGACTCCCGGGGGAACCGGGGAGCTGTTTTTT	CASSLLLGTPGGTGELFF
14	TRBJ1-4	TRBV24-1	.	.	TGTGCCACACATTCCGGGGGGACTAATGAAAAACTGTTTTTT	CATHSGGTNEKLFF
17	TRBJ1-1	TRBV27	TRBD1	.	TGTGCCAGCAGCACTACCGGGACAGGGTCGGTAGGCACTGAAGCTTTCTTT	CASSTTGTGSVGTEAFF